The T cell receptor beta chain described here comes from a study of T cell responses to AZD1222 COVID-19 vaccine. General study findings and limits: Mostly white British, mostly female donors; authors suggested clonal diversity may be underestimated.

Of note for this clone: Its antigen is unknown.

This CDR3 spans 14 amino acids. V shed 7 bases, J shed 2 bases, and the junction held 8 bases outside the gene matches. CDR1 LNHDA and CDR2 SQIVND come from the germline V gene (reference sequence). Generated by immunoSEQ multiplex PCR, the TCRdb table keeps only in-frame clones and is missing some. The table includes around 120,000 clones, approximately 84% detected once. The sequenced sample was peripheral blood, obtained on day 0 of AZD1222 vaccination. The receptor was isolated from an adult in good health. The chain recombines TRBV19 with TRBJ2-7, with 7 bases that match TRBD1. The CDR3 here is CASKRAGGPYEQYF. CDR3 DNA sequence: TGTGCCAGTAAAAGGGCAGGGGGACCCTACGAGCAGTACTTC.